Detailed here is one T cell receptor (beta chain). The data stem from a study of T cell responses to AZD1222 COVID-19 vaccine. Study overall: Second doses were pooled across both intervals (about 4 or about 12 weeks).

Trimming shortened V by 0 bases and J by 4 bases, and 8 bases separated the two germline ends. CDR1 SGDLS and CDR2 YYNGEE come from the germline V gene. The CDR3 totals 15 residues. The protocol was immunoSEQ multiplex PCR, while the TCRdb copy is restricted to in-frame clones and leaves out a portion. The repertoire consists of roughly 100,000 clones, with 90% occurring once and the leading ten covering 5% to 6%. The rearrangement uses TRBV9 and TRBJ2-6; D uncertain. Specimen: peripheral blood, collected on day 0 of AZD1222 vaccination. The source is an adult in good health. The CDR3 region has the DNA TGTGCCAGCAGCGTAGGTGGGAACGGGGCCAACGTCCTGACTTTC. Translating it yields CASSVGGNGANVLTF.